The 18 T cell receptor beta chains in this list originate from one sample, sequenced in a study of blood T cell repertoires in COVID-19. Generated by immunoSEQ multiplex PCR, the TCRdb table keeps only in-frame clones and is missing some. The table shows 250,000 to 350,000 clones, with around 81% occurring only once. Material: peripheral blood. The source is a woman aged 45-60 years with active or convalescent COVID-19.

The chain joins TRBV10-3 to TRBJ2-1; 10 bases are a match to TRBD2. Trimming removed 4 bases from V and 2 bases from J; junction bases left unmatched: 11. CDR1 and CDR2 from the germline V gene are ENHRY and SYGVKD. The CDR3 has 18 residues. In DNA, the CDR3 is TGTGCCATCAGTGGGGGTAGCGGGAGGTCTCGCCCCTACAATGAGCAGTTCTTC. It specifies CAISGGSGRSRPYNEQFF.

V and J are TRBV4-2 and TRBJ2-7, with 7 bases identical to TRBD2. Looked up from germline, CDR1 is LGHNA and CDR2 is YNFKEQ. The CDR3 contains 15 residues. Trimming took 1 base from V and 0 from J; bases not matched to a gene: 3. CDR3 DNA: TGTGCCAGCAGCCAAGTCGGCGGGAGCTCCTACGAGCAGTACTTC. Translating it yields CASSQVGGSSYEQYF.

Here the CDR3 reads CSARGDRGYTF. CDR3 nucleotide sequence: TGCAGTGCTAGAGGTGATCGGGGCTACACCTTC. The rearrangement joins TRBV20-1 to TRBJ1-2; no reliable D call. V was clipped by 1 base and J by 8 bases, with 8 bases between them. CDR3 size: 11 residues. Germline V gives CDR1 DFQATT, CDR2 SNEGSKA (reference sequence).

The chain uses TRBV5-4 and TRBJ2-7; 8 bases are shared with TRBD1. The CDR3 loop spans 12 amino acids. CDR1 SGHNT and CDR2 YYREEE come from the germline V gene (reference sequence). After removal of 4 bases from V and 7 bases from J, the junction contained 4 bases not matched to a gene. This CDR3 reads CASSARGREQYF. Here the CDR3 DNA reads TGTGCCAGCAGCGCCAGGGGGCGTGAGCAGTACTTC.

V is TRBV28 and J is TRBJ1-5; 7 bases map to TRBD1. Trimming removed 3 bases from V and 5 bases from J; junction bases left unmatched: 10. The CDR3 is 16 residues long. Germline V CDR1 and CDR2: MDHEN, SYDVKM. The chain's CDR3 is CASSFPIGQVYQPQHF. The CDR3 nucleotides read TGTGCCAGCAGTTTCCCCATCGGACAGGTTTATCAGCCCCAGCATTTT. The variable domain in full, completed from reference TRBV28 and TRBJ1-5, reads DVKVTQSSRYLVKRTGEKVFLECVQDMDHENMFWYRQDPGLGLRLIYFSYDVKMKEKGDIPEGYSVSREKKERFSLILESASTNQTSMYLCASSFPIGQVYQPQHFGDGTRLSIL.

The rearrangement joins TRBV12-2 to TRBJ1-4; the table's D gene call, TRBD1, was not cross checked with the DNA. TRBV12-2 is termed a pseudogene. This CDR3 spans 19 amino acids. This chain's CDR3 is CASRLAKGAQWGGGEKLFF. The CDR3 DNA follows: TGTGCAAGTCGCTTAGCGAAGGGGGCGCAGTGGGGAGGAGGGGAAAAACTGTTTTTT.

This sequence joins TRBV7-8 and TRBJ1-1, with TRBD1 identical over 8 bases. The germline CDR1 and CDR2 sequences are SGHVS and FQNEAQ. The ends lost 2 bases at V and 2 bases at J; junction bases unmatched: 1. CDR3 size: 14 residues. The CDR3 DNA is TGTGCCAGCAGCTTACAGGGGGCAAACACTGAAGCTTTCTTT. This codes for CASSLQGANTEAFF.

This chain connects TRBV9 to TRBJ2-5; 7 bases align to TRBD2. Germline loops: CDR1 SGDLS, CDR2 YYNGEE. This CDR3 has 16 residues. J gave up 4 bases and V 0 bases, and 9 bases lay outside the gene matches. The CDR3 sequence: CASSVDAGRGRETQYF. The CDR3 DNA reads as TGTGCCAGCAGCGTAGATGCAGGGAGGGGAAGAGAGACCCAGTACTTC.

The gene calls are TRBV19 and TRBJ2-2; TRBD2 matches 9 bases. J was trimmed by 5 bases and V by 5 bases; bases with no gene match: 6. Germline CDR1 is LNHDA and CDR2 is SQIVND (reference sequence). The CDR3 sequence is 15 residues long. CDR3 DNA sequence: TGTGCCAGTAGTCCCGGGACTAGCCCGACCGGGGAGCTGTTTTTT. Translating it yields CASSPGTSPTGELFF.

The V gene is TRBV11-2, the J gene TRBJ2-1; D may be TRBD2 (6 bases). The CDR3 is 14 amino acids. The V gene's germline CDR1 is SGHAT and CDR2 FQNNGV. V lost 10 bases, J lost 4 bases, and 17 bases lay in between. CDR3 nucleotides: TGTGCCACCAAGGTCCCGGGACTTTACAATGAGCAGTTCTTC. This sequence encodes CATKVPGLYNEQFF.

The gene calls are TRBV6-4 and TRBJ2-1; TRBD2 might be the D (5 bases). Germline-derived CDR1 and CDR2 are MRHNA and SNTAGT. There are 15 residues in the CDR3. Trimming took off 9 bases at V and 6 bases at J, with 21 bases between the two ends. CDR3 DNA: TGTGCCAGGTCTGGCGGCCCGGAGGCCCGCAATGAGCAGTTCTTC. Translated, it gives CARSGGPEARNEQFF.

The chain recombines TRBV9 with TRBJ2-7; 9 bases align to TRBD2. The ends lost 3 bases at V and 3 bases at J; junction bases unmatched: 7. CDR1 is SGDLS, CDR2 YYNGEE, per germline. The CDR3 length is 15 residues. The CDR3, as DNA: TGTGCCAGCAGCGCCGGACTAGCGAGAGTCTACGAGCAGTACTTC. Translated, it gives CASSAGLARVYEQYF.

The CDR3 DNA follows: TGTGCCATCAGGAAAGCGGGAGCCTCCGAGACCCAGTACTTC. Encoded protein: CAIRKAGASETQYF. The genes are TRBV10-3 and TRBJ2-5; 8 positions match TRBD2. CDR3 size: 14 residues. CDR1 is ENHRY, CDR2 SYGVKD, per germline. Trimming cost V 6 bases and J 5 bases; bases outside gene matches: 8.

Regarding this clone: The junction shows a germline mismatch at one end, possibly a read error. The J gene is TRBJ1-5, the V gene TRBV28, with TRBD1 matching over 11 bases. Per the germline V gene, CDR1 is MDHEN and CDR2 is SYDVKM. The CDR3 length is 19 residues. CDR3 amino acids: CASSSLPPTRTGGKQPQHF. Written as DNA, the CDR3 is TGTGCCAGCAGTTCCCTCCCCCCCACACGGACAGGGGGCAAGCAGCCCCAGCATTTT.

The chain links TRBV5-6 to TRBJ2-7; TRBD1 matches at 9 bases. Trimming removed 4 bases from V and 3 bases from J; junction bases left unmatched: 8. There are 15 residues in the CDR3. CDR1 and CDR2 from the germline V gene are SGHDT and YYEEEE. Here the CDR3 DNA reads TGTGCCAGCAGCCCTGGGACAGGGCAGGGCTACGAGCAGTACTTC. Its translation is CASSPGTGQGYEQYF.

This clone was observed a handful of times. The rearrangement joins TRBV5-6 to TRBJ2-7, with 9 bases aligning to TRBD1. The CDR3 runs to 15 residues. V gave up 4 bases and J gave up 3 bases; unmatched junction bases: 8. Per germline, CDR1 SGHDT and CDR2 YYEEEE. The CDR3 DNA reads TGTGCCAGCAGCAAATCCGGGACAGGGCTCTACGAGCAGTACTTC. Encoded protein: CASSKSGTGLYEQYF.

The genes are TRBV5-1 and TRBJ1-1; D is perhaps TRBD1 (6 bases). The V gene's germline CDR1 is SGHRS and CDR2 YFSETQ. The CDR3 totals 13 residues. The ends were cut back, 5 bases at V and 8 bases at J, with 16 bases in the middle. The CDR3 loop is CASSQAGEGEAFF. The CDR3 DNA reads TGCGCCAGCAGTCAAGCAGGGGAGGGGGAAGCTTTCTTT. Drawing the rest from reference TRBV5-1 and TRBJ1-1, the complete variable domain is KAGVTQTPRYLIKTRGQQVTLSCSPISGHRSVSWYQQTPGQGLQFLFEYFSETQRNKGNFPGRFSGRQFSNSRSEMNVSTLELGDSALYLCASSQAGEGEAFFGQGTRLTVV.

The rearrangement links TRBV9 to TRBJ2-1; 13 bases agree with TRBD2. CDR3 length: 15 amino acids. Germline V gene lookup returns CDR1 SGDLS and CDR2 YYNGEE. V lost 4 bases to trimming and J lost 9 bases; unmatched junction nucleotides: 7. The chain's CDR3 is CASSQGLAGEGEQFF. The CDR3 region has the DNA TGTGCCAGCAGCCAAGGACTAGCGGGAGAGGGTGAGCAGTTCTTC.